One and the same sample provided the 2 T cell receptor beta chains below, sequenced in a study of CD8 T cells in ankylosing spondylitis (dated by TCRdb to 2016 to 2017). The library was generated by 5' RACE. Sequencing was carried out with an Illumina HiSeq 2500. TCRdb reran the public reads through fastp at Q25 and MiXCR, keeping productive beta chains. Rows are unified per CDR3 protein, each entry keeping the most common DNA and genes. The sample table lists under 150,000 distinct CDR3 sequences, 7% to 9% of them with a count of one. 7.3% of the sample is taken by the ten largest. The source material was synovial fluid, either unsorted or a sorted T cell fraction (not recorded which). The receptors derive from a male donor with ankylosing spondylitis.

This clonotype was counted many times. V usage is TRBV20-1 and J usage is TRBJ1-1; the D gene is possibly TRBD1 (6 bases). This CDR3 comprises 13 residues. Between the trimmed V and J ends, which lost 5 bases and 6 bases, there was a span of 16 bases. CDR1 DFQATT and CDR2 SNEGSKA come from the germline V gene (reference sequence). CDR3 DNA sequence: TGCAGTGCTGGGGGACCGGGGGCTTCTGAAGCTTTCTTT. This encodes CSAGGPGASEAFF.

In its sample, this clonotype was seen many times. V is TRBV20-1 and J is TRBJ2-7; D uncertain. This CDR3 comprises 11 residues. CDR1 DFQATT and CDR2 SNEGSKA come from the germline V gene (reference sequence). The germline V and J ends were trimmed by 3 bases and 4 bases, with 7 bases remaining between them. The CDR3 loop is CSARVGYEQYF. CDR3 coding DNA: TGCAGTGCTAGGGTCGGTTACGAGCAGTACTTC.